A single sample gave rise to the 8 T cell receptor beta chains below, sequenced in a study of beta chain features in type 1 diabetes. Expressed TCRB transcripts were sequenced because the entire RNA isolate underwent reverse transcription. The repertoire was sequenced with immunoSEQ multiplex PCR; TCRdb's copy has only in-frame clones and lacks some. In the table there are roughly 450,000 clones, over 9.5% of which are singletons. Sequenced: naive CD4+ T cells from blood. The receptor set was obtained from a young woman in good health.

This clone was detected only a few times. V gene TRBV29-1 combines with J gene TRBJ2-3; 8 nucleotides line up with TRBD1. This CDR3 contains 16 residues. The V and J ends lost 6 bases and 1 base, in that order; junction bases with no gene match: 12. Germline V gives CDR1 SQVTM, CDR2 ANQGSEA. CDR3 sequence (DNA): TGCAGCGTCCCCCCCACGGGACAGGCAGGCACAGATACGCAGTATTTT. It translates to CSVPPTGQAGTDTQYF.

Turning to this clone: This may arise from a read error, as a much more abundant clone is one base away. The CDR3 loop is CASSLAGANGLTF. In DNA form, the CDR3 reads TGTGCCAGCAGCTTAGCTGGGGCCAACGGCCTGACTTTC. The gene calls are TRBV7-6 and TRBJ2-6, with D tentatively TRBD1 (5 bases). The CDR3 has 13 residues. The germline CDR1 and CDR2 sequences are SGHVS and FNYEAQ.

The table lists this clone with a few counts. V is TRBV23-1 and J is TRBJ2-1, with TRBD2 identical over 8 bases. TRBV23-1 is an open reading frame, and its role is uncertain. This CDR3 has 14 amino acids. The ends lost 8 bases at V and 4 bases at J; junction bases unmatched: 7. This chain's CDR3 is CASRSSGFYNEQFF. CDR3 nucleotides: TGCGCCAGCCGGTCTAGCGGGTTTTACAATGAGCAGTTCTTC.

This clone has only a few counts. The chain carries TRBV28 and TRBJ2-5, with TRBD2 matching 13 bases. This CDR3 contains 17 residues. Germline trimming cut 5 bases from V and 5 bases from J; bases unmatched to any gene: 11. Germline CDR1 reads MDHEN; CDR2 reads SYDVKM. CDR3 sequence reads: CASSTRGLAGSRETQYF. The CDR3 nucleotides are TGTGCCAGCAGTACCCGGGGACTAGCGGGGTCTCGGGAGACCCAGTACTTC.

The V gene is TRBV28, the J gene TRBJ1-1; the D gene is possibly TRBD1 (6 bases). From germline, CDR1 is MDHEN and CDR2 SYDVKM. V was clipped by 5 bases and J by 4 bases, with 17 bases between them. The CDR3 contains 15 residues. In DNA form, the CDR3 reads TGTGCCAGCAGTCAGCGGGGGGCCCCGGGCACTGAAGCTTTCTTT. Translating it yields CASSQRGAPGTEAFF.

V and J are TRBV6-1 and TRBJ2-1, with TRBD1 as a possible D gene (6 bases). Per the germline V gene, CDR1 is MNHNS and CDR2 is SASEGT. V dropped 8 bases and J dropped 2 bases, with 10 bases sitting between them. The CDR3 totals 13 residues. CDR3 nucleotides: TGTGCCAGCTCCGGGACAACCTACAATGAGCAGTTCTTC. This translates into CASSGTTYNEQFF.

Of note for this clone: The same CDR3 also results from other DNA sequences found in this sample. The chain recombines TRBV28 with TRBJ2-7; D is undetermined. Germline CDR1 and CDR2: MDHEN and SYDVKM. Trimming left V 2 bases short and J 3 bases short, with 2 bases between. The CDR3 runs 11 residues. CDR3 residues: CASSLGYEQYV. The CDR3 nucleotides read TGTGCCAGCAGTTTAGGCTACGAGCAGTACGTC.

This clone is a singleton in its sample. The gene calls are TRBV11-2 and TRBJ2-3; perhaps TRBD2 as D (6 bases). Germline CDR1 is SGHAT and CDR2 is FQNNGV. This CDR3 has 12 amino acids. V was clipped by 6 bases and J by 6 bases, with 10 bases between them. The CDR3 here is CASRRLADTQYF. The CDR3 nucleotides read TGTGCCAGCAGACGGCTAGCGGATACGCAGTATTTT.